This passage covers 16 T cell receptor beta chains from one sample sequenced in a study of Ad26.COV2.S vaccination and SARS-CoV-2 variants. Method: immunoSEQ multiplex PCR; TCRdb's copy keeps in-frame clones and lacks some. The data hold roughly 320,000 clones, with about 86% observed a single time. Documented treatment: roughly 20 received Ad26.COV2.S at low or high dose, single or two shots; 5 received placebo; per-sample allocation not given. Specimens were obtained on day 63 following the first vaccine or placebo injection. Material: peripheral blood, obtained in a trial of Ad26.COV2.S vaccine versus placebo. The receptors shown here come from a person between 18 and 60 years old who received the Ad26.COV2.S COVID-19 vaccine or a placebo.

The chain carries TRBV5-4 and TRBJ1-2; 7 bases align to TRBD1. The V and J ends lost 4 bases and 7 bases, in that order; junction bases with no gene match: 4. Germline V CDR1 and CDR2: SGHNT, YYREEE (reference sequence). The CDR3 is 12 residues long. The CDR3 spells CASSVNRGGYTF. The CDR3 DNA is TGTGCCAGCAGCGTTAACAGGGGTGGCTACACCTTC.

V is TRBV2 and J is TRBJ2-2; D is uncertain. CDR3 size: 11 residues. Trimming cost V 5 bases and J 6 bases, with 4 bases left between them. CDR1 is SNHLY and CDR2 is FYNNEI in the germline V gene. The CDR3 DNA is TGTGCCAGCAGTCCCCCCGGGGAGCTGTTTTTT. It is translated as CASSPPGELFF.

This clone showed up just a few times. The chain carries TRBV5-1 and TRBJ1-2; tentative D call: TRBD1 (6 bases). Trimming removed 0 bases from V and 2 bases from J, with 17 bases in between. The germline V gene has CDR1 SGHRS and CDR2 YFSETQ. This CDR3 comprises 17 residues. The CDR3 DNA reads as TGCGCCAGCAGCTTGGAGGCTTTGCGACAGGACAACTATGGCTACACCTTC. It codes for CASSLEALRQDNYGYTF.

This rearrangement joins TRBV27 to TRBJ2-1, with D possibly called TRBD1 or TRBD2 (6 bases each). Looked up from germline, CDR1 is MNHEY and CDR2 is SMNVEV (reference sequence). CDR3 length: 15 amino acids. V was cut by 8 bases and J by 0 bases, with 14 bases left in between. The CDR3 here is CASRSQGGSYNEQFF. The CDR3, as DNA: TGTGCCAGCCGATCACAGGGAGGCTCCTACAATGAGCAGTTCTTC.

The rearrangement links TRBV6-6 to TRBJ2-2, with D tentatively TRBD1 (6 bases). The CDR3 has 22 residues. Germline V CDR1 and CDR2: MNHNY, SVGAGI (reference sequence). V shed 6 bases and J shed 0 bases, with 32 bases lying between them. DNA for the CDR3: TGTGCCAGCAGCTACGCTTCGGGGACCTACTCTATCAGGGGCCCGAACACCGGGGAGCTGTTTTTT. Translated, it gives CASSYASGTYSIRGPNTGELFF.

The chain employs TRBV7-8 and TRBJ2-5; the D is unclear. Germline V lookup: CDR1 SGHVS, CDR2 FQNEAQ. This CDR3 spans 12 amino acids. V dropped 2 bases and J dropped 1 base, with 2 bases sitting between them. The CDR3 DNA follows: TGTGCCAGCAGCTTACCCCAAGAGACCCAGTACTTC. This gives the protein CASSLPQETQYF.

The rearrangement links TRBV18 to TRBJ2-7; D is uncertain. Germline V gives CDR1 KGHSH, CDR2 LQKENI. With 2 bases removed from V and 7 bases from J, the gap between germline ends came to 9 bases. The CDR3 contains 12 residues. The CDR3 DNA reads as TGTGCCAGCTCACCATCCCTAGGTGAGCAGTACTTC. This sequence encodes CASSPSLGEQYF.

V gene TRBV6-6 combines with J gene TRBJ1-1; D is uncertain. This CDR3 region has 14 residues. Trimming removed 2 bases from V and 4 bases from J, with 11 bases in between. The germline V gene has CDR1 MNHNY and CDR2 SVGAGI (reference sequence). The CDR3 protein is CASSYEGYTTEAFF. The DNA of the CDR3 is TGTGCCAGCAGTTACGAAGGGTATACCACTGAAGCTTTCTTT.

V is TRBV9 and J is TRBJ1-4, with 7 bases aligning to TRBD1. The CDR3 totals 12 residues. The germline V gene encodes CDR1 SGDLS and CDR2 YYNGEE. After removal of 2 bases from V and 14 bases from J, the junction contained 6 bases not matched to a gene. CDR3 sequence reads: CASSVEGAELFF. The CDR3 region has the DNA TGTGCCAGCAGCGTCGAGGGGGCAGAGCTGTTTTTT.

The chain couples TRBV7-9 to TRBJ1-2; tentatively, D is TRBD1 (5 bases). V was clipped by 5 bases and J by 5 bases, with 9 bases between them. Germline values: CDR1 SEHNR, CDR2 FQNEAQ (reference sequence). The CDR3 extends over 12 amino acids. CDR3 sequence (DNA): TGTGCCAGCAGCCTACAGGCATATGGCTACACCTTC. Translation: CASSLQAYGYTF.

CDR3 region: CASSLEAGTYEQYF. The CDR3 nucleotides read TGTGCCAGCAGCTTGGAAGCGGGGACCTACGAGCAGTACTTC. The V and J genes are TRBV5-4 and TRBJ2-7; 7 bases agree with TRBD2. Per the germline V gene, CDR1 is SGHNT and CDR2 is YYREEE (reference sequence). This CDR3 is built from 14 residues. After removal of 0 bases from V and 2 bases from J, the junction contained 2 bases not matched to a gene.

The V call is TRBV30, the J call TRBJ2-2, with TRBD1 matching over 7 bases. Unmatched junction bases numbered 4, after V lost 2 bases and J lost 4 bases. Germline V CDR1 and CDR2: GTSNPN, SVGIG (reference sequence). The CDR3 length is 14 residues. CDR3 nucleotide sequence: TGTGCCTGGAGTCGAGGGGGCAGCACCGGGGAGCTGTTTTTT. Encoded protein: CAWSRGGSTGELFF.

J is TRBJ1-6 and V is TRBV27; perhaps TRBD1 as D (5 bases). The CDR3 is 15 amino acids. CDR1 and CDR2 from the germline V gene are MNHEY and SMNVEV (reference sequence). V shed 10 bases and J shed 2 bases, with 15 bases lying between them. Written as DNA, the CDR3 is TGTGCCACCGCTGAGGGGCGAACCTATAATTCACCCCTCCACTTT. Translated: CATAEGRTYNSPLHF.

The chain combines TRBV3-1 (or the pseudogene TRBV3-2) with TRBJ1-1; 8 positions match TRBD1. J was trimmed by 2 bases and V by 1 base; bases with no gene match: 12. This CDR3 has 18 residues. From germline, CDR1 is LGHDT and CDR2 YNNKEL (reference sequence). CDR3 bases: TGTGCCAGCAGCCAAGTAGGAGCGGACAGGGCCCTAAACACTGAAGCTTTCTTT. It encodes CASSQVGADRALNTEAFF.

This chain uses TRBV5-1 with TRBJ1-2; TRBD1 matches 8 bases. The CDR3 sequence is 17 residues long. Germline CDR1 SGHRS, CDR2 YFSETQ. V gave up 0 bases and J gave up 4 bases; unmatched junction bases: 11. CDR3 in amino acids: CASSLVPLGQGPYGYTF. The CDR3, as DNA: TGCGCCAGCAGCTTGGTTCCCCTCGGACAGGGACCCTATGGCTACACCTTC.

The V and J genes are TRBV18 and TRBJ1-5, with D unresolved. V shed 4 bases and J shed 5 bases, with 9 bases lying between them. This CDR3 comprises 13 residues. Germline lookup yields CDR1 KGHSH and CDR2 LQKENI. Here the CDR3 DNA reads TGTGCCAGCTCACAATGGATCGATCAGCCCCAGCATTTT. It codes for CASSQWIDQPQHF.